Here is one T cell receptor beta chain with its context. V lost 6 bases and J lost 1, with 10 bases in between. This CDR3 spans 15 amino acids. Germline CDR1 and CDR2: SNHLY and FYNNEI. The record originates from a study of blood T cell repertoires in COVID-19. Per the study methods: Amplifying reference gene primers gave estimates of nucleated cell counts. The method was immunoSEQ multiplex PCR; TCRdb's version includes in-frame clones alone and lacks a portion of them. That table supplies the V and J calls and clone size; D and trimming were determined from the DNA. The sample lists fewer than 400,000 clones; roughly nine tenths were seen once.

Sequencing was carried out using peripheral blood. The source of this sequence is a woman in her 30s with COVID-19, enrolled during active disease. This chain links TRBV2 with TRBJ2-6; perhaps TRBD2 as D (5 bases). The CDR3 spells CASSDGNSGANVLTF. CDR3 nucleotides: TGTGCCAGCAGCGACGGGAATTCTGGGGCCAACGTCCTGACTTTC.